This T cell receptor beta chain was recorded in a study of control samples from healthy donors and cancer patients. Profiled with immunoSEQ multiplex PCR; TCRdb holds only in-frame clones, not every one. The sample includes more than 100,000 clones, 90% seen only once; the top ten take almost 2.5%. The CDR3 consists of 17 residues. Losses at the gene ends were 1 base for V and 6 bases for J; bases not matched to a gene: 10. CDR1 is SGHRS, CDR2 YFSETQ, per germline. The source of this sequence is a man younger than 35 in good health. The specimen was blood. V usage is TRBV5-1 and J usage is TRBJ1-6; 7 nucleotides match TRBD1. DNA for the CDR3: TGCGCCAGCAGCTTGAGGGGGCAGGGGGATGGTAATTCACCCCTCCACTTT. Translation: CASSLRGQGDGNSPLHF.